The 30 T cell receptor beta chains presented below share a single source sample, sequenced in a study of shared clonotypes between healthy human individuals. The data were produced by immunoSEQ multiplex PCR, yet TCRdb's version contains in-frame clones alone and is incomplete. Here the sample spans roughly 2.5 million clones, approximately 94% being singletons. Sequenced: naive CD4+ T cells sorted from blood. The sample's subset: CD45RA+ positively selected. The source of these receptors is a man between 18 and 35 years old in good health.

The chain recombines TRBV2 with TRBJ2-4; 10 nucleotides align to TRBD1. V lost 5 bases, J lost 6 bases, and 4 bases stayed unmatched. CDR3 length equals 14 residues. The V gene's germline CDR1 is SNHLY and CDR2 FYNNEI. In DNA form, the CDR3 reads TGTGCCAGCAGTCAGGGACAGGGGCTAAACATTCAGTACTTC. Its translation is CASSQGQGLNIQYF.

The rearrangement joins TRBV9 to TRBJ2-7; D assignment may be TRBD1 or TRBD2 (5 bases each). This CDR3 region has 15 residues. V was trimmed by 5 bases and J by 0 bases, leaving 15 bases between them. CDR1 is SGDLS, CDR2 YYNGEE, per germline. The chain's CDR3 is CASRRGESDSYEQYF. As DNA, the CDR3 is TGTGCCAGCAGGAGGGGCGAGAGTGACTCCTACGAGCAGTACTTC.

The CDR3 protein is CASSTNRVNPKGGGRTGELFF. Here the CDR3 DNA reads TGTGCCAGCAGCACCAACAGGGTAAACCCTAAGGGGGGCGGACGGACCGGGGAGCTGTTTTTT. This sequence joins TRBV9 and TRBJ2-2; the D call may be TRBD1 or TRBD2 (6 bases each). The CDR3 length is 21 residues. V was cut by 4 bases and J by 5 bases, with 33 bases left in between. Germline V gives CDR1 SGDLS, CDR2 YYNGEE.

V is TRBV5-6 and J is TRBJ1-2; TRBD1 might be the D (5 bases). The CDR3 has 14 amino acids. The V and J ends lost 7 bases and 4 bases respectively, with 17 bases between them. Germline V lookup: CDR1 SGHDT, CDR2 YYEEEE. CDR3 region: CASDRRGGPYGYTF. The CDR3 bases are TGTGCCAGCGACCGGAGGGGAGGGCCCTATGGCTACACCTTC.

V gene TRBV19 combines with J gene TRBJ2-5; 7 positions agree with TRBD2. The length of the CDR3 is 16 residues. The V gene end was trimmed by 5 bases and the J gene end by 4 bases; junction bases not matched to a gene: 13. The V gene's germline CDR1 is LNHDA and CDR2 SQIVND (reference sequence). CDR3 in DNA: TGTGCCAGTAGTCCGGGGGGAGGTCCGGGGAGAGAGACCCAGTACTTC. It translates to CASSPGGGPGRETQYF.

This chain uses TRBV19 with TRBJ2-5; D is possibly TRBD1 or TRBD2 (5 bases each). V was cut by 3 bases and J by 5 bases, with 16 bases left in between. Germline loops: CDR1 LNHDA, CDR2 SQIVND (reference sequence). There are 15 residues in the CDR3. The CDR3 DNA sequence: TGTGCCAGTAGTATCACCGGGACCTCGAAGGAGACCCAGTACTTC. Translated: CASSITGTSKETQYF.

The rearrangement joins TRBV19 to TRBJ2-6; D call uncertain. V lost 7 bases, J lost 0 bases, and 10 bases lay in between. Germline V gene lookup returns CDR1 LNHDA and CDR2 SQIVND (reference sequence). This CDR3 comprises 15 residues. The CDR3 here is CASTNGLSGANVLTF. CDR3 bases: TGTGCCAGTACTAATGGGCTCTCTGGGGCCAACGTCCTGACTTTC.

The V gene is TRBV28, the J gene TRBJ2-7; TRBD2 matches 14 bases. This CDR3 region has 16 residues. V lost 3 bases, J lost 2 bases, and 3 bases stayed unmatched. CDR1 and CDR2 from the germline V gene are MDHEN and SYDVKM. The CDR3 DNA reads TGTGCCAGCAGTTTGCCGGGACTAGCGGGGGCCTACGAGCAGTACTTC. This encodes CASSLPGLAGAYEQYF.

This clone was counted a single time. The rearrangement uses TRBV6-5 and TRBJ2-7; D might be TRBD1 (5 bases). V lost 4 bases and J lost 0, with 13 bases in between. This CDR3 region has 15 residues. In germline, CDR1 is MNHEY, CDR2 SVGAGI. DNA for the CDR3: TGTGCCAGCAGTTCGAGACAGACCCTCTCCTACGAGCAGTACTTC. The encoded protein is CASSSRQTLSYEQYF.

The chain carries TRBV7-3 and TRBJ1-2, with 8 nucleotides matching TRBD1. This CDR3 has 15 amino acids. The germline CDR1 and CDR2 sequences are SGHTA and FQGTGA. V lost 5 bases and J lost 8; bases outside the gene matches: 13. The CDR3 sequence is CASSNRDRGVWGYTF. As DNA, the CDR3 is TGTGCCAGCAGCAACCGAGACAGGGGTGTTTGGGGCTACACCTTC.

The rearrangement links TRBV2 to TRBJ1-4; D not certain. Germline lookup yields CDR1 SNHLY and CDR2 FYNNEI. CDR3 size: 14 residues. V was trimmed by 4 bases and J by 5 bases, leaving 11 bases between them. In nucleotides, the CDR3 is TGTGCCAGCAGTGGGACGGTGGGGAATGAAAAACTGTTTTTT. This gives the protein CASSGTVGNEKLFF. Full variable domain (rest looked up from reference TRBV2 and TRBJ1-4): EPEVTQTPSHQVTQMGQEVILRCVPISNHLYFYWYRQILGQKVEFLVSFYNNEISEKSEIFDDQFSVERPDGSNFTLKIRSTKLEDSAMYFCASSGTVGNEKLFFGSGTQLSVL.

The V and J genes are TRBV5-6 and TRBJ1-6, with D uncertain. Germline V gene data show CDR1 as SGHDT and CDR2 as YYEEEE. This CDR3 has 17 residues. V was shortened by 0 bases and J by 8 bases, with 18 bases between the two germline ends. In DNA form, the CDR3 reads TGTGCCAGCAGCTTGGCCATGGTGGCAGTTAGAGATTCACCCCTCCACTTT. This encodes CASSLAMVAVRDSPLHF.

This chain connects TRBV27 to TRBJ2-2; D perhaps matches TRBD1 (5 bases). Trimming took off 3 bases at V and 8 bases at J, with 16 bases between the two ends. The CDR3 totals 15 residues. Germline CDR1 reads MNHEY; CDR2 reads SMNVEV (reference sequence). The CDR3 here is CASSFRVRVAGELFF. The DNA of the CDR3 is TGTGCCAGCAGTTTCAGGGTTCGAGTGGCGGGGGAGCTGTTTTTT.

This sequence joins TRBV15 and TRBJ2-7; TRBD2 matches at 10 bases. Germline-derived CDR1 and CDR2 are LNHNV and YYDKDF (reference sequence). Trimming took 3 bases from V and 2 from J; bases not matched to a gene: 4. The CDR3 consists of 15 residues. The DNA for the CDR3 is TGTGCCACCAGCAGTCAACTAGCGGGACCCTACGAGCAGTACTTC. Protein product: CATSSQLAGPYEQYF.

This chain connects TRBV7-9 to TRBJ1-1; D is unclear. V was clipped by 5 bases and J by 5 bases, with 12 bases between them. The CDR3 is 13 amino acids. Germline CDR1 and CDR2: SEHNR and FQNEAQ (reference sequence). CDR3 loop: CASSLGGRTEAFF. The CDR3 nucleotides read TGTGCCAGCAGCCTGGGCGGGAGGACTGAAGCTTTCTTT.

V usage is TRBV2 and J usage is TRBJ1-5; D is undetermined. Per the germline V gene, CDR1 is SNHLY and CDR2 is FYNNEI. CDR3 length: 13 amino acids. V lost 6 bases and J 4 bases, leaving 10 bases between the germline ends. The CDR3 reads CASSADGNQPQHF. The CDR3 nucleotides are TGTGCCAGCAGCGCCGACGGGAATCAGCCCCAGCATTTT.

The rearrangement links TRBV5-6 to TRBJ2-1, with 12 bases matching TRBD2. The CDR3 has 16 amino acids. V lost 3 bases to trimming and J lost 6 bases; unmatched junction nucleotides: 7. Germline CDR1 reads SGHDT; CDR2 reads YYEEEE. CDR3 region: CASSSTGTSGSNEQFF. The CDR3 nucleotides are TGTGCCAGCAGCTCGACCGGGACTAGCGGGTCCAATGAGCAGTTCTTC.

This clone was counted only a few times. The chain is built from TRBV10-1 and TRBJ2-2; D is unresolved. V gave up 2 bases and J gave up 0 bases, with 4 bases separating them. CDR1 WNHNN and CDR2 SYGVQD come from the germline V gene (reference sequence). This CDR3 is 14 amino acids long. The CDR3 is CASSEVANTGELFF. The CDR3, as DNA: TGCGCCAGCAGTGAGGTGGCGAACACCGGGGAGCTGTTTTTT.

The gene calls are TRBV18 and TRBJ1-2; D is possibly TRBD1 (6 bases). The CDR3 length is 18 residues. The germline V gene encodes CDR1 KGHSH and CDR2 LQKENI. The ends were cut back, 3 bases at V and 4 bases at J, with 24 bases in the middle. The CDR3 is CASSPNGTLRGSSYGYTF. The CDR3 DNA sequence: TGTGCCAGCTCACCTAACGGGACTCTCAGGGGTTCAAGCTATGGCTACACCTTC.

This chain joins TRBV4-1 and TRBJ2-1; TRBD2 agrees at 14 bases. The germline CDR1 and CDR2 sequences are MGHRA and YSYEKL. This CDR3 has 17 residues. V trimming: 4 bases; J trimming: 7 bases; junction bases outside the gene matches: 9. The DNA for the CDR3 is TGCGCCAGCAGCCCGACTAGCGGGGGGGCCGGGCGGAATGAGCAGTTCTTC. Translating it yields CASSPTSGGAGRNEQFF.

V is TRBV29-1 and J is TRBJ2-5, with 9 bases fitting TRBD1. CDR1 SQVTM and CDR2 ANQGSEA come from the germline V gene. This CDR3 contains 15 residues. CDR3 loop: CSQSSGTGTMETQYF. In DNA, the CDR3 is TGCAGTCAAAGTTCCGGGACAGGGACCATGGAGACCCAGTACTTC.

This rearrangement joins TRBV2 to TRBJ1-6, with TRBD1 matching over 8 bases. V gave up 4 bases and J gave up 0 bases; unmatched junction bases: 5. The CDR3 contains 17 residues. The germline CDR1 and CDR2 sequences are SNHLY and FYNNEI. DNA for the CDR3: TGTGCCAGCAGTGGCCGGACAGGGAGCTCCTATAATTCACCCCTCCACTTT. Amino acids: CASSGRTGSSYNSPLHF.

To note about this clone: At one end the junction does not follow the germline gene, possibly because of a read error. The genes are TRBV6-5 and TRBJ2-7, with D tentatively TRBD2 (6 bases). In germline, CDR1 is MNHEY, CDR2 SVGAGI. The CDR3 totals 15 residues. The CDR3, as DNA: TGCGCCAGCAGTGCCTCGGACTACATCACCTACGAGCAGTACTTC. Translating it yields CASSASDYITYEQYF.

The chain joins TRBV6-4 to TRBJ1-5; 11 bases align to TRBD1. The CDR3 sequence is 20 residues long. Germline V CDR1 and CDR2: MRHNA, SNTAGT. Trimming at V came to 8 bases and at J to 1 base, leaving 19 bases not matched to a gene. The CDR3 loop reads CASSQHDGQGAWLSNQPQHF. CDR3 coding DNA: TGTGCCAGCTCACAGCATGACGGACAGGGGGCCTGGTTGAGCAATCAGCCCCAGCATTTT.

This sequence joins TRBV7-2 and TRBJ2-1; 11 bases agree with TRBD2. Germline V lookup: CDR1 SGHTA, CDR2 FQGNSA. V was pared by 3 bases and J by 6 bases, with 1 base of the junction left unmatched. The CDR3 covers 14 residues. CDR3 nucleotide sequence: TGTGCCAGCAGCTTTCTAGCGGGGGGCAATGAGCAGTTCTTC. Protein product: CASSFLAGGNEQFF. Based on the CDR3 plus reference TRBV7-2 and TRBJ2-1, the full variable domain is GAGVSQSPSNKVTEKGKDVELRCDPISGHTALYWYRQSLGQGLEFLIYFQGNSAPDKSGLPSDRFSAERTGGSVSTLTIQRTQQEDSAVYLCASSFLAGGNEQFFGPGTRLTVL.

The V and J genes are TRBV5-1 and TRBJ2-5; TRBD1 matches at 8 bases. Germline CDR1 reads SGHRS; CDR2 reads YFSETQ. The CDR3 extends over 15 amino acids. V lost 4 bases to trimming and J lost 5 bases; unmatched junction nucleotides: 10. CDR3: CASSHMKDRAETQYF. Here the CDR3 DNA reads TGCGCCAGCAGCCACATGAAGGACAGGGCGGAGACCCAGTACTTC.

The rearrangement joins TRBV11-1 to TRBJ2-5; 10 nucleotides agree with TRBD1. Trimming cost V 0 bases and J 5 bases; bases outside gene matches: 3. The CDR3 consists of 15 residues. The germline gives CDR1 SGHAT, CDR2 FQDESV (reference sequence). The CDR3 here is CASSLAGTGEETQYF. The CDR3 nucleotides read TGTGCCAGCAGCTTAGCCGGGACAGGGGAGGAGACCCAGTACTTC.

The chain carries TRBV7-2 and TRBJ2-7; 7 nucleotides align to TRBD1. With V trimmed by 7 bases and J by 0 bases, 6 bases remained unmatched. CDR3 length: 14 amino acids. CDR1 SGHTA and CDR2 FQGNSA come from the germline V gene. This CDR3 is CASTGQGDSYEQYF. Here the CDR3 DNA reads TGTGCCAGCACGGGGCAGGGGGACTCCTACGAGCAGTACTTC. The whole variable domain, filled in from reference TRBV7-2 and TRBJ2-7, reads GAGVSQSPSNKVTEKGKDVELRCDPISGHTALYWYRQSLGQGLEFLIYFQGNSAPDKSGLPSDRFSAERTGGSVSTLTIQRTQQEDSAVYLCASTGQGDSYEQYFGPGTRLTVT.

The chain recombines TRBV9 with TRBJ2-2; 8 nucleotides match TRBD1. The CDR3 spans 18 residues. V dropped 0 bases and J dropped 4; count of bases not matched to a gene: 11. The germline V gene encodes CDR1 SGDLS and CDR2 YYNGEE. CDR3 residues: CASSVALTGTGGTGELFF. The CDR3 bases are TGTGCCAGCAGCGTAGCCCTAACCGGGACAGGCGGCACCGGGGAGCTGTTTTTT. The whole variable domain, filled in from reference TRBV9 and TRBJ2-2, reads DSGVTQTPKHLITATGQRVTLRCSPRSGDLSVYWYQQSLDQGLQFLIQYYNGEERAKGNILERFSAQQFPDLHSELNLSSLELGDSALYFCASSVALTGTGGTGELFFGEGSRLTVL.

The chain carries TRBV7-2 and TRBJ2-2; D possibly corresponds to TRBD1 (6 bases). Germline V CDR1 and CDR2: SGHTA, FQGNSA. V dropped 3 bases and J dropped 6 bases, with 11 bases sitting between them. The CDR3 is 14 residues long. The CDR3 here is CASSFATGSGELFF. The CDR3 DNA follows: TGTGCCAGCAGCTTTGCAACAGGGTCCGGGGAGCTGTTTTTT.